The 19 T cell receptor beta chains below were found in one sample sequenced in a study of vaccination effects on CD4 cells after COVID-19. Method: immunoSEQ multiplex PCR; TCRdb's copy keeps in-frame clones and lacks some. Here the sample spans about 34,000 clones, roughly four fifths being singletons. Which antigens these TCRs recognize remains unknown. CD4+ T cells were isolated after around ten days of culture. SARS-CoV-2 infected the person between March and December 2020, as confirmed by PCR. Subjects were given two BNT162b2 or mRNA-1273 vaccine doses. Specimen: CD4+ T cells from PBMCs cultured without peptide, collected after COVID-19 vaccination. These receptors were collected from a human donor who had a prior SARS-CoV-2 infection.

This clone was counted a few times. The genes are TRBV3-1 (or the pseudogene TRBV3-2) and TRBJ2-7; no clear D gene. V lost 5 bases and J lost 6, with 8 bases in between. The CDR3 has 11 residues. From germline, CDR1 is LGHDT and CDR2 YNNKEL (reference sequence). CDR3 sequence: CASSSLSEQYF. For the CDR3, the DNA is TGTGCCAGCAGCTCACTCTCCGAGCAGTACTTC.

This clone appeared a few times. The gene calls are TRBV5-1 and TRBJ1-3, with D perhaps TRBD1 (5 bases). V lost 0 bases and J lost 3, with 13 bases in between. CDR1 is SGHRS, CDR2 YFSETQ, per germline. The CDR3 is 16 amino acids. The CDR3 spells CASSLGPGTVGNTIYF. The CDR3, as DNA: TGCGCCAGCAGCTTGGGGCCCGGGACGGTTGGAAACACCATATATTTT.

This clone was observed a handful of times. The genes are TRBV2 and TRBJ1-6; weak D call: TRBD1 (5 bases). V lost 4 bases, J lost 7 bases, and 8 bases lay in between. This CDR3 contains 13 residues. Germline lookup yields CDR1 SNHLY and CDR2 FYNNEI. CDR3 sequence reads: CASSGQINSPLHF. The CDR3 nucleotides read TGTGCCAGCAGTGGACAGATAAATTCACCCCTCCACTTT.

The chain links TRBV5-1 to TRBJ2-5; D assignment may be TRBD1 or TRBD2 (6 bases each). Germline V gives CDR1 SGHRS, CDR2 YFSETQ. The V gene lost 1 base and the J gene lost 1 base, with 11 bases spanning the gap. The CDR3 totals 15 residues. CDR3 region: CASSLTRGAQETQYF. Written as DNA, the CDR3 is TGCGCCAGCAGCTTGACTAGGGGGGCCCAAGAGACCCAGTACTTC. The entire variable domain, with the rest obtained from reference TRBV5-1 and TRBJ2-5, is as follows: KAGVTQTPRYLIKTRGQQVTLSCSPISGHRSVSWYQQTPGQGLQFLFEYFSETQRNKGNFPGRFSGRQFSNSRSEMNVSTLELGDSALYLCASSLTRGAQETQYFGPGTRLLVL.

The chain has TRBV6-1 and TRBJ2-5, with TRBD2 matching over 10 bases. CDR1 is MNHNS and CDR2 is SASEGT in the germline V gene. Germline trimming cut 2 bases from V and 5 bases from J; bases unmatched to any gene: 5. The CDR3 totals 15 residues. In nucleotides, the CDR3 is TGTGCCAGCAGTGAAAGCGGGAGGGCCGTCGAGACCCAGTACTTC. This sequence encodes CASSESGRAVETQYF.

The DNA of the CDR3 is TGTGCCAGCAGCTTACTGGGGGCGGCAACTAATGAAAAACTGTTTTTT. Protein product: CASSLLGAATNEKLFF. The V gene is TRBV11-2, the J gene TRBJ1-4, with D tentatively TRBD1 (6 bases). V lost 2 bases and J 0 bases, leaving 10 bases between the germline ends. Germline CDR1 and CDR2: SGHAT and FQNNGV. This CDR3 region has 16 residues.

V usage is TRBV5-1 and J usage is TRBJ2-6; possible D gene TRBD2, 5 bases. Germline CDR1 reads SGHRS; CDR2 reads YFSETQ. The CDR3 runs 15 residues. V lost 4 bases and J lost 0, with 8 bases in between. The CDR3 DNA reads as TGCGCCAGCAGCAACGGGAACTCTGGGGCCAACGTCCTGACTTTC. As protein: CASSNGNSGANVLTF.

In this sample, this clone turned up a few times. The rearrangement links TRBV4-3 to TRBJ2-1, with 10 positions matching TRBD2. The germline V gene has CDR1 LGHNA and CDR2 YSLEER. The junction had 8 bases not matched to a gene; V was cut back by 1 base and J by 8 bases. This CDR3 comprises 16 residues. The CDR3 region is CASSQGSSGSWDEQFF. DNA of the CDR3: TGCGCCAGCAGCCAAGGATCTAGCGGGAGTTGGGATGAGCAGTTCTTC.

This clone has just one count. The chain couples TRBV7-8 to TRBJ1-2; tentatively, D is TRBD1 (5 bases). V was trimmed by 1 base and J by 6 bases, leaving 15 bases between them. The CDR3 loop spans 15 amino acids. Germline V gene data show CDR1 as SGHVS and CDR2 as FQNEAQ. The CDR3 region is CASSLGGVTVNGYTF. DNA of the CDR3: TGTGCCAGCAGCTTAGGGGGGGTGACGGTCAATGGCTACACCTTC. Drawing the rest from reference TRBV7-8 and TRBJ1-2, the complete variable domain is GAGVSQSPRYKVAKRGQDVALRCDPISGHVSLFWYQQALGQGPEFLTYFQNEAQLDKSGLPSDRFFAERPEGSVSTLKIQRTQQEDSAVYLCASSLGGVTVNGYTFGSGTRLTVV.

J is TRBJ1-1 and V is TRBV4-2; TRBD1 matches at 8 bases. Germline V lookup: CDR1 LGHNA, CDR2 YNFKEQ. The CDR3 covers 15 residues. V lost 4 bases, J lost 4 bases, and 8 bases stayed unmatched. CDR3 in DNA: TGTGCCAGCAGCCCGTACCATACAGGGGGCACTGAAGCTTTCTTT. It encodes CASSPYHTGGTEAFF.

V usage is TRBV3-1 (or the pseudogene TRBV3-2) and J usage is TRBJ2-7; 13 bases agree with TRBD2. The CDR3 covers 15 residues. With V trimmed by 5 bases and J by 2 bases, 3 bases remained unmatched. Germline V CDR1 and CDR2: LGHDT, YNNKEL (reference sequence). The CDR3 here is CASSKLAGGPYEQYF. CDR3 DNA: TGTGCCAGCAGCAAACTAGCGGGGGGGCCCTACGAGCAGTACTTC.

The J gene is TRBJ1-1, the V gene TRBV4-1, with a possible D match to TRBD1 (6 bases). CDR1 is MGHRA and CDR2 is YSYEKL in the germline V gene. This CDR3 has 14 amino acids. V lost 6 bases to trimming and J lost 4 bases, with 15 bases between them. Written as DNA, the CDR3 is TGCGCCAGCAGACGACAGGTCGTGGTCACTGAAGCTTTCTTT. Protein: CASRRQVVVTEAFF.

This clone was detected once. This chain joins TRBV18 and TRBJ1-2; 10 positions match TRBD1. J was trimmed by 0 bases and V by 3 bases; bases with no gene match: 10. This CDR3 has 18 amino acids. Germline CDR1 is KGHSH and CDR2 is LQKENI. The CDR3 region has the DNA TGTGCCAGCTCACCCGAGAGGAGACAGGGGGCTGCTAACTATGGCTACACCTTC. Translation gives CASSPERRQGAANYGYTF.

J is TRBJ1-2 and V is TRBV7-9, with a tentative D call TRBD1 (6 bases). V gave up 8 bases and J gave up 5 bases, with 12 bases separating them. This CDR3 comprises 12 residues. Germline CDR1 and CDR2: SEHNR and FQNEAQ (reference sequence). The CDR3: CASYRALYGYTF. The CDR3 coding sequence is TGTGCCAGCTACAGGGCTTTATATGGCTACACCTTC.

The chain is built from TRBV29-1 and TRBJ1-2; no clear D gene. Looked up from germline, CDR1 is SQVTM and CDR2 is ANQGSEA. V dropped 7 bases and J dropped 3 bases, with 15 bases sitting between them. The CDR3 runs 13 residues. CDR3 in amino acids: CSGGLAGDYGYTF. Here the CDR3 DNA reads TGCAGCGGCGGCCTAGCCGGAGACTATGGCTACACCTTC. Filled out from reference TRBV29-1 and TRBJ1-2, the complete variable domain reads SAVISQKPSRDICQRGTSLTIQCQVDSQVTMMFWYRQQPGQSLTLIATANQGSEATYESGFVIDKFPISRPNLTFSTLTVSNMSPEDSSIYLCSGGLAGDYGYTFGSGTRLTVV.

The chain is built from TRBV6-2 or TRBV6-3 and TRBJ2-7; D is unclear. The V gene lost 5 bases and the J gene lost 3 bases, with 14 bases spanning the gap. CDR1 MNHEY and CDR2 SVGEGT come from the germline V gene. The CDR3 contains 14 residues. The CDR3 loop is CASSLGKSFYEQYF. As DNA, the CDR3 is TGTGCCAGCAGTCTCGGAAAGAGCTTCTACGAGCAGTACTTC.

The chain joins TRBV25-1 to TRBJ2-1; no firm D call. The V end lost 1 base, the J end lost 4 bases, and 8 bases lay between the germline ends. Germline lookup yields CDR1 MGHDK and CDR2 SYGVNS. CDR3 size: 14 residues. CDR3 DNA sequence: TGTGCCAGCAGTGAATCCCCTGCTTACAATGAGCAGTTCTTC. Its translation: CASSESPAYNEQFF.

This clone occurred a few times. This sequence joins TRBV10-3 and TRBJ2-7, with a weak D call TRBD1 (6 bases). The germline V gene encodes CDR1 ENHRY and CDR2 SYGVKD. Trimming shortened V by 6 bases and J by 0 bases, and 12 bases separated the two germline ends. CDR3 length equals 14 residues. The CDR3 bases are TGTGCCATCAGGACGACAGGAGTCTCCTACGAGCAGTACTTC. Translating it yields CAIRTTGVSYEQYF.

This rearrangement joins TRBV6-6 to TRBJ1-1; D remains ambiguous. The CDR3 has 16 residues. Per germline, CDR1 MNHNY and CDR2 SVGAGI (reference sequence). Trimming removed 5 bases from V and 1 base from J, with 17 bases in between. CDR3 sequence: CASSRLREYGNTEAFF. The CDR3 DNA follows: TGTGCCAGCAGTCGACTGCGGGAATATGGGAACACTGAAGCTTTCTTT.